This entry features one TCR beta chain sequence. This sample was taken from a study of blood T cell repertoires in COVID-19. Methods used by the authors: By means of reference gene primer amplification, nucleated cell counts were estimated. Sequenced by immunoSEQ multiplex PCR; TCRdb stores in-frame clones only, minus some. V and J calls plus clone size are reproduced from that table; the DNA served to infer D and trimming. The repertoire holds 250,000 to 350,000 clones, about nine tenths seen once, with 2% to 2.5% in the top ten. There are 12 residues in the CDR3. Trimming left V 1 base short and J 11 bases short, with 8 bases between. Germline V gene data show CDR1 as SGHAT and CDR2 as FQNNGV.

The TCR originated in a woman aged 50 to 60 who had recovered from COVID-19. Sequenced material: peripheral blood. This chain links TRBV11-2 with TRBJ1-4; weak D call: TRBD1 (5 bases). The chain's CDR3 is CASSLARDKLFF. In nucleotides, the CDR3 is TGTGCCAGCAGCTTAGCCAGGGATAAACTGTTTTTT.